This T cell receptor beta chain was identified in a study of post-analysis software for immune sequencing data. Overall study: Recorded subtypes: relapsing-remitting, secondary progressive, progressive-relapsing; some patients unannotated. Broader study findings: Versus controls, multiple sclerosis patients showed significantly lower diversity (normalized Chao1). Strong co-clustering by F measure linked samples that shared a preparation batch. Patients used roughly five TRBV segments, including TRBV5-6, TRBV5-1 and TRBV20-1, more often than controls.

cDNA libraries of TCR beta carried unique molecular identifiers. MiXCR, run by TCRdb on the PCR reads, gives a single entry per CDR3 protein. The sample lists fewer than 600,000 distinct CDR3 sequences, approximately 45% occurring once. In germline, CDR1 is SGHRS, CDR2 YFSETQ. The CDR3 sequence is 16 residues long. Of note for this clonotype: Antigen: not known. Sequence at one end of the junction differs from germline and may be a read error.

The rearrangement uses TRBV5-1 and TRBJ2-4, with 13 bases lining up with TRBD2. This receptor was identified in a girl between 10 and 17 years old with multiple sclerosis. The specimen sequenced was blood. The CDR3 region has the DNA TGCGCCAGCAGTCTAGGGACTAGCGGGGCTCAAAACATTCGGTACTTC. Translated, it gives CASSLGTSGAQNIRYF.